This TCR beta chain came from a study of cytomegalovirus exposure and HLA in healthy donors. V dropped 0 bases and J dropped 3; count of bases not matched to a gene: 7. Germline CDR1 is MNHEY and CDR2 is SMNVEV (reference sequence). The CDR3 length is 16 residues. PCR employed 60 Vbeta and 13 Jbeta primers. Repertoires were generated with immunoSEQ multiplex PCR, while TCRdb's copy carries only in-frame clones and drops some. The table lists roughly 34,000 clones, more than 80% of them singletons, with roughly 6% in the top ten. The origin of this receptor is a male donor in good health and CMV-seronegative. The chain is built from TRBV27 and TRBJ2-7, with TRBD1 matching 8 bases. Sequencing used PBMCs. The CDR3 here is CASSLSAGGLYYEQYF. The CDR3 nucleotides read TGTGCCAGCAGTTTATCCGCAGGGGGCCTTTACTACGAGCAGTACTTC.